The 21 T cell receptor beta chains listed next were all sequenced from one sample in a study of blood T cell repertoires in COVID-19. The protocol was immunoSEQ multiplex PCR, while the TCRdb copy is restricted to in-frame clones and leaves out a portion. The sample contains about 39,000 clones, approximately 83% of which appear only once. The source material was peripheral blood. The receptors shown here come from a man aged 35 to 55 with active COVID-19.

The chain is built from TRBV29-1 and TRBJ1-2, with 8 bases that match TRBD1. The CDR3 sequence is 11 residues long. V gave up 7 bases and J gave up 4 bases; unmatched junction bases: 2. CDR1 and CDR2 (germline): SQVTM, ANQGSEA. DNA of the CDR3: TGCAGCGCTGGACAGGGCTATGGCTACACCTTC. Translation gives CSAGQGYGYTF.

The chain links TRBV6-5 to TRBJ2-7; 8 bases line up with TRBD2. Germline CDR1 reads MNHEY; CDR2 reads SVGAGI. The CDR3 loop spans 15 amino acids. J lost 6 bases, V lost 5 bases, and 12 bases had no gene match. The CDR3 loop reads CASSQERELVSEQYF. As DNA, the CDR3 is TGTGCCAGCAGTCAGGAGCGGGAGCTGGTCTCCGAGCAGTACTTC.

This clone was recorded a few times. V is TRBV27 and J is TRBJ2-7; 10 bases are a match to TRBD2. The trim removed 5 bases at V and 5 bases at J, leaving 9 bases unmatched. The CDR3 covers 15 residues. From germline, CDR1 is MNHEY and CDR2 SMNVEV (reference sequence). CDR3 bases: TGTGCCAGCAGTCCCCTTGCTAGCGGGAGCCACGAGCAGTACTTC. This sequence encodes CASSPLASGSHEQYF.

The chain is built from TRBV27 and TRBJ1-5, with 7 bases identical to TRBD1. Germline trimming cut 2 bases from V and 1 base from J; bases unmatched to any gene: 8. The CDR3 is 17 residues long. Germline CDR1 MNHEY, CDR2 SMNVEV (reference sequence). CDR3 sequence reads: CASSLKGTVISNQPQHF. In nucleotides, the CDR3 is TGTGCCAGCAGTTTAAAAGGGACAGTCATCAGCAATCAGCCCCAGCATTTT.

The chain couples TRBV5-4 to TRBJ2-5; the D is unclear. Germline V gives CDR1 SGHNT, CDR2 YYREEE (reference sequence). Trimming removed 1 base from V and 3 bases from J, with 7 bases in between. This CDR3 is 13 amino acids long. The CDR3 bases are TGTGCCAGCAGCTTGACGAGAAAAGAGACCCAGTACTTC. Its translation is CASSLTRKETQYF.

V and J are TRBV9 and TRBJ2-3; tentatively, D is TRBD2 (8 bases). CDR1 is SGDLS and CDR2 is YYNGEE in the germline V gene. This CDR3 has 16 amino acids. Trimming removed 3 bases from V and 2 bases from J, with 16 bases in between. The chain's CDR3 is CASSAHSGTATDTQYF. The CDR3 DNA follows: TGTGCCAGCAGCGCTCATAGCGGGACAGCCACAGATACGCAGTATTTT.

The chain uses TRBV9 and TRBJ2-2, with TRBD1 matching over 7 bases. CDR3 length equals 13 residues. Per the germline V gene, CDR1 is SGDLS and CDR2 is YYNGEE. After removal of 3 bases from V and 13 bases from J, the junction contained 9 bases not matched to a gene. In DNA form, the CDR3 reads TGTGCCAGCAGCGAACAGGGGACCCCCGGGCTGTTTTTT. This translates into CASSEQGTPGLFF.

The CDR3 loop is CASIPGQGNTEAFF. Here the CDR3 DNA reads TGTGCCAGTATCCCGGGACAGGGAAACACTGAAGCTTTCTTT. The chain uses TRBV19 and TRBJ1-1; TRBD1 matches at 9 bases. Trimming at V came to 7 bases and at J to 2 bases, leaving 5 bases not matched to a gene. The CDR3 loop spans 14 amino acids. Germline V gene sequence: CDR1 LNHDA, CDR2 SQIVND (reference sequence).

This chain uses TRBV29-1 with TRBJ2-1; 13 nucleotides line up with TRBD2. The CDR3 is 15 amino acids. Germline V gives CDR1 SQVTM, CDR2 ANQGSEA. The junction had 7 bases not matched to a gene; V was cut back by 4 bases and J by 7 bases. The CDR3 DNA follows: TGCAGCGTTGTAATGGGACTAGCGGGGACTAATGAGCAGTTCTTC. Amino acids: CSVVMGLAGTNEQFF.

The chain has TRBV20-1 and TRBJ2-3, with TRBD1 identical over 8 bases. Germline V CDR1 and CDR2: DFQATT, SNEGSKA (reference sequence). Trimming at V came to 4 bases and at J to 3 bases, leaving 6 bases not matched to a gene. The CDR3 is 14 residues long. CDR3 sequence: CSATEQGETDTQYF. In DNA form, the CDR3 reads TGCAGTGCTACTGAACAGGGGGAAACAGATACGCAGTATTTT.

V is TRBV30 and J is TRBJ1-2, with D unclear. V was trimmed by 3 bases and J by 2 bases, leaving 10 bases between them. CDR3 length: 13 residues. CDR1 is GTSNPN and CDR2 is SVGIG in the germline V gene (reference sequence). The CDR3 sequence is CAWSRGRNYGYTF. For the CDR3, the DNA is TGTGCCTGGAGCCGCGGCCGGAACTATGGCTACACCTTC.

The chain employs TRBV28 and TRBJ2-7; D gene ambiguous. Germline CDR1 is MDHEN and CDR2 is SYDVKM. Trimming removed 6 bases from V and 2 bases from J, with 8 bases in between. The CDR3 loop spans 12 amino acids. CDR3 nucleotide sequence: TGTGCCAGCAGCTCAGGCGCCTACGAGCAGTACTTC. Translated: CASSSGAYEQYF.

This CDR3 reads CATSLRPGGGEAFF. The CDR3 DNA reads TGTGCCACCAGCCTTCGGCCCGGTGGAGGCGAAGCTTTCTTT. The chain carries TRBV15 and TRBJ1-1; D is undetermined. The CDR3 covers 14 residues. With 5 bases removed from V and 8 bases from J, the gap between germline ends came to 18 bases. Looked up from germline, CDR1 is LNHNV and CDR2 is YYDKDF (reference sequence).

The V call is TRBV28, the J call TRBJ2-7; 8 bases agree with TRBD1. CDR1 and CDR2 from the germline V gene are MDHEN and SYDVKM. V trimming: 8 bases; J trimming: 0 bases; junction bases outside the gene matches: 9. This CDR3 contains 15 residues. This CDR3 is CASRSYRGISYEQYF. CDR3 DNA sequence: TGTGCCAGCCGTTCATACAGGGGGATCTCCTACGAGCAGTACTTC.

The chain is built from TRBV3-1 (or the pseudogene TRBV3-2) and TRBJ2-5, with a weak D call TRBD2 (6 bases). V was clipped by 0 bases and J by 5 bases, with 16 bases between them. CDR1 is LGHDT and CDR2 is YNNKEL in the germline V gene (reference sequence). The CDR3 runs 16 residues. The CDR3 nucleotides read TGTGCCAGCAGCCAAGATTGGGCGGGAAAGGGGGAGACCCAGTACTTC. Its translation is CASSQDWAGKGETQYF.

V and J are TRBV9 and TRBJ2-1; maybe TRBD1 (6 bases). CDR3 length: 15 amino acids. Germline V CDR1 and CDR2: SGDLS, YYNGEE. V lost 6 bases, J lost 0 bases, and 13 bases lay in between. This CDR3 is CASNPRGSSYNEQFF. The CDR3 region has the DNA TGTGCCAGCAACCCTAGGGGGAGCTCCTACAATGAGCAGTTCTTC.

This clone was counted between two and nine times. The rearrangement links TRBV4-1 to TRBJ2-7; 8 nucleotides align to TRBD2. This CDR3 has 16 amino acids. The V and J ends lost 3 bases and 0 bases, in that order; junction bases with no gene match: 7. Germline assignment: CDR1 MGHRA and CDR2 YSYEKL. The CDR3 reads CASSQSRLALSYEQYF. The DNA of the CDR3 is TGCGCCAGCAGCCAGTCCAGACTAGCGCTCTCCTACGAGCAGTACTTC.

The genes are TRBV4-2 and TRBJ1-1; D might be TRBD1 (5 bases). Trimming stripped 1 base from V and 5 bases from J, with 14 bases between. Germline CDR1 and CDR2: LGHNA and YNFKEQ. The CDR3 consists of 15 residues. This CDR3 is CASSQATGGGTEAFF. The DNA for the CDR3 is TGTGCCAGCAGCCAAGCGACGGGGGGTGGGACTGAAGCTTTCTTT.

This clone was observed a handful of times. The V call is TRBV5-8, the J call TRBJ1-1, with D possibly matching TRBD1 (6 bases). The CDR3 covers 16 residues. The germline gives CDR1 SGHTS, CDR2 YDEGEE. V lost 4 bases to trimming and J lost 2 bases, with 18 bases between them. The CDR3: CASSGGGARFNTEAFF. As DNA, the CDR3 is TGTGCCAGCAGCGGCGGGGGGGCCCGGTTCAACACTGAAGCTTTCTTT.

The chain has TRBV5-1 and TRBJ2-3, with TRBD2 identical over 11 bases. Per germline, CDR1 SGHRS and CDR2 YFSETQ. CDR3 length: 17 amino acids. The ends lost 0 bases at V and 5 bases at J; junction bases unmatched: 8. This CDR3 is CASSLVPPGLAGDTQYF. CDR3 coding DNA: TGCGCCAGCAGCTTGGTACCGCCAGGACTAGCGGGAGATACGCAGTATTTT.

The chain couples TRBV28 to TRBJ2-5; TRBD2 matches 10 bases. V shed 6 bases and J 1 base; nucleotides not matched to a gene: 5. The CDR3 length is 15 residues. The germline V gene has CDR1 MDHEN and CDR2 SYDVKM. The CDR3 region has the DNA TGTGCCAGCAGCCTGACTAGCGGGTTCCAAGAGACCCAGTACTTC. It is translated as CASSLTSGFQETQYF.